A single sample is the source of the 30 T cell receptor beta chains below, sequenced in a study of T cell changes during pregnancy in multiple sclerosis. Libraries were prepared by immunoSEQ multiplex PCR; TCRdb keeps only in-frame clonotypes and omits some of them. The sample holds over 45,000 clones, approximately 89% seen once. The specimen comprised peripheral blood, sampled after pregnancy. The source of these receptors is a female donor with multiple sclerosis, enrolled in a pregnancy study.

The CDR3 reads CAISESWGQGGEQYF. In DNA form, the CDR3 reads TGTGCCATCAGTGAGTCGTGGGGACAGGGGGGCGAGCAGTACTTC. The genes are TRBV10-3 and TRBJ2-7; 11 bases line up with TRBD1. The junction had 4 bases not matched to a gene; V was cut back by 0 bases and J by 6 bases. CDR3 size: 15 residues. Germline V CDR1 and CDR2: ENHRY, SYGVKD.

The rearrangement uses TRBV5-6 and TRBJ2-2; D possibly corresponds to TRBD1 (5 bases). The germline CDR1 and CDR2 sequences are SGHDT and YYEEEE. The CDR3 has 14 residues. V was pared by 4 bases and J by 3 bases, with 10 bases between. CDR3 sequence reads: CASSRDSYTGELFF. The CDR3 DNA reads as TGTGCCAGCAGCCGCGACAGCTACACCGGGGAGCTGTTTTTT.

The gene calls are TRBV28 and TRBJ1-5; D might be TRBD1 (5 bases). V was clipped by 5 bases and J by 9 bases, with 14 bases between them. Germline values: CDR1 MDHEN, CDR2 SYDVKM. The CDR3 is 13 residues long. For the CDR3, the DNA is TGTGCCAGCAGTCCGACAGACCTTAGGCCCCAGCATTTT. Translating gives CASSPTDLRPQHF.

The CDR3 nucleotides read TGTGCCAGCAGTGAAGAGGACAGGGCGGACATTCAGTACTTC. Encoded protein: CASSEEDRADIQYF. The chain couples TRBV2 to TRBJ2-4, with TRBD1 identical over 8 bases. The CDR3 sequence is 14 residues long. The trim removed 1 base at V and 8 bases at J, leaving 4 bases unmatched. Germline loops: CDR1 SNHLY, CDR2 FYNNEI.

The chain links TRBV6-4 to TRBJ1-6; tentative D call: TRBD1 (5 bases). This CDR3 is built from 13 residues. CDR1 and CDR2 (germline): MRHNA, SNTAGT. Trimming stripped 4 bases from V and 8 bases from J, with 9 bases between. CDR3 loop: CASSVRAHSPLHF. In nucleotides, the CDR3 is TGTGCCAGCAGTGTCAGGGCCCATTCACCCCTCCACTTT.

This clone was seen just once. The chain carries TRBV6-6 and TRBJ1-1; 8 bases are a match to TRBD1. Germline CDR1 reads MNHNY; CDR2 reads SVGAGI (reference sequence). V lost 6 bases to trimming and J lost 2 bases; unmatched junction nucleotides: 5. This CDR3 is 14 amino acids long. CDR3 DNA sequence: TGTGCCAGCAGCCGTCAGGGGGCCAACACTGAAGCTTTCTTT. Translated, it gives CASSRQGANTEAFF.

The chain couples TRBV9 to TRBJ2-2, with D unresolved. The CDR3 spans 14 residues. Germline V lookup: CDR1 SGDLS, CDR2 YYNGEE. Trimming shortened V by 0 bases and J by 5 bases, and 8 bases separated the two germline ends. The CDR3 protein is CASSVAPGTGELFF. DNA for the CDR3: TGTGCCAGCAGCGTAGCGCCCGGGACCGGGGAGCTGTTTTTT.

For this clone: Within the sample, other DNA sequences also encode this same CDR3. V gene TRBV4-3 combines with J gene TRBJ1-4, with D perhaps TRBD1 (5 bases). The CDR3 covers 15 residues. Germline V gene data show CDR1 as LGHNA and CDR2 as YSLEER. Trimming cost V 1 base and J 4 bases, with 10 bases left between them. CDR3 loop: CASSQGGRDNEKLFF. CDR3 coding DNA: TGCGCCAGCAGCCAAGGGGGCAGGGATAATGAAAAACTGTTTTTT.

The rearrangement links TRBV2 to TRBJ2-2; D is ambiguous. The CDR3 is 12 residues long. Germline V CDR1 and CDR2: SNHLY, FYNNEI. V shed 6 bases and J shed 3 bases, with 5 bases lying between them. Here the CDR3 reads CASRSDTGELFF. The CDR3 DNA sequence: TGTGCCAGCAGGTCGGACACCGGGGAGCTGTTTTTT.

The V gene is TRBV19, the J gene TRBJ1-6, with 10 bases identical to TRBD1. Germline V gene sequence: CDR1 LNHDA, CDR2 SQIVND (reference sequence). This CDR3 is 16 amino acids long. V trimming: 9 bases; J trimming: 3 bases; junction bases outside the gene matches: 8. CDR3 sequence: CASKDRGSDYNSPLHF. CDR3 nucleotides: TGTGCCAGCAAGGACAGGGGGTCGGACTATAATTCACCCCTCCACTTT.

This clone was counted only a few times. This rearrangement joins TRBV19 to TRBJ1-3; D uncertain. The germline gives CDR1 LNHDA, CDR2 SQIVND (reference sequence). The V end was cut by 7 bases, the J end by 2 bases, with 9 bases between. CDR3 length equals 13 residues. The CDR3 DNA reads as TGTGCCAGTACCTCAGTACCTGGAAACACCATATATTTT. It is translated as CASTSVPGNTIYF.

V gene TRBV6-5 combines with J gene TRBJ2-1, with 9 nucleotides matching TRBD2. This CDR3 region has 15 residues. In germline, CDR1 is MNHEY, CDR2 SVGAGI. Trimming took 0 bases from V and 8 from J; bases not matched to a gene: 5. The CDR3 DNA reads as TGTGCCAGCAGTTACTCGGCGGGGGGGGCGGATGAGCAGTTCTTC. Amino acids: CASSYSAGGADEQFF.

V and J are TRBV19 and TRBJ2-7; 9 nucleotides agree with TRBD1. V was pared by 1 base and J by 5 bases, with 6 bases of the junction left unmatched. Germline CDR1 reads LNHDA; CDR2 reads SQIVND (reference sequence). The CDR3 covers 15 residues. CDR3 sequence: CASSIAQGQGHEQYF. CDR3 nucleotide sequence: TGTGCCAGTAGTATAGCCCAGGGACAGGGCCACGAGCAGTACTTC.

The V and J genes are TRBV18 and TRBJ1-1; possibly TRBD1 for D (5 bases). The V and J ends lost 2 bases and 1 base respectively, with 11 bases between them. The length of the CDR3 is 15 residues. Germline V lookup: CDR1 KGHSH, CDR2 LQKENI. This chain's CDR3 is CASSPAGRENTEAFF. Written as DNA, the CDR3 is TGTGCCAGCTCACCAGCGGGACGAGAGAACACTGAAGCTTTCTTT.

The table lists this clone with a count of one. The V call is TRBV5-1, the J call TRBJ2-1; 7 nucleotides match TRBD2. From germline, CDR1 is SGHRS and CDR2 YFSETQ. The CDR3 is made up of 18 amino acids. Unmatched junction bases numbered 14, after V lost 3 bases and J lost 2 bases. CDR3 protein: CASSSLARGGGPYNEQFF. The CDR3 DNA sequence: TGCGCCAGCAGCTCCCTGGCGAGAGGCGGGGGACCCTACAATGAGCAGTTCTTC.

The chain links TRBV5-6 to TRBJ2-2; D is perhaps TRBD1 (6 bases). The CDR3 runs to 17 residues. Germline CDR1 SGHDT, CDR2 YYEEEE. V was trimmed by 1 base and J by 1 base, leaving 14 bases between them. The CDR3 DNA sequence: TGTGCCAGCAGCTTGTCGGGACCGACAGGGAACACCGGGGAGCTGTTTTTT. This encodes CASSLSGPTGNTGELFF.

The chain employs TRBV4-3 and TRBJ1-6; D not resolved. Germline values: CDR1 LGHNA, CDR2 YSLEER. The CDR3 consists of 17 residues. V lost 0 bases, J lost 3 bases, and 12 bases lay in between. CDR3 loop: CASSQDGSGRYNSPLHF. CDR3 DNA: TGCGCCAGCAGCCAAGATGGGTCAGGCCGCTATAATTCACCCCTCCACTTT.

The chain combines TRBV10-3 with TRBJ1-3, with TRBD1 as a possible D gene (5 bases). V was trimmed by 10 bases and J by 2 bases, leaving 15 bases between them. This CDR3 contains 14 residues. The germline V gene has CDR1 ENHRY and CDR2 SYGVKD. CDR3 amino acids: CATLTGGAGNTIYF. CDR3 sequence (DNA): TGTGCCACTCTAACGGGGGGGGCTGGAAACACCATATATTTT.

This sequence joins TRBV4-1 and TRBJ2-3; tentative D call: TRBD1 (6 bases). This CDR3 is built from 15 residues. Trimming pared 3 bases from V and 2 bases from J, leaving 12 bases between. The germline V gene has CDR1 MGHRA and CDR2 YSYEKL. The CDR3 nucleotides read TGCGCCAGCAGCCAGGGACATCGATTCACAGATACGCAGTATTTT. Translated, it gives CASSQGHRFTDTQYF.

The gene calls are TRBV2 and TRBJ2-7; TRBD1 agrees at 7 bases. After removal of 7 bases from V and 3 bases from J, the junction contained 6 bases not matched to a gene. Germline lookup yields CDR1 SNHLY and CDR2 FYNNEI. CDR3 length: 13 residues. The CDR3 bases are TGTGCCAGCACCTCACAGGGGCGCTACGAGCAGTACTTC. This encodes CASTSQGRYEQYF.

The chain is built from TRBV18 and TRBJ1-1, with 8 bases aligning to TRBD1. The CDR3 sequence is 12 residues long. Trimming at V came to 8 bases and at J to 7 bases, leaving 6 bases not matched to a gene. Germline CDR1 KGHSH, CDR2 LQKENI. CDR3 sequence reads: CASGGTGYEAFF. The CDR3 bases are TGTGCCAGCGGGGGGACAGGATATGAAGCTTTCTTT.

This sequence joins TRBV5-1 and TRBJ2-1; TRBD2 matches 14 bases. Germline V gives CDR1 SGHRS, CDR2 YFSETQ. The CDR3 is made up of 19 amino acids. Trimming at V came to 3 bases and at J to 4 bases, leaving 12 bases not matched to a gene. The CDR3 region has the DNA TGCGCCAGCAGCTCCCCATCAAGGACTAGCGGGGGGTTGTACAATGAGCAGTTCTTC. Translation: CASSSPSRTSGGLYNEQFF.

This sequence joins TRBV19 and TRBJ1-2; tentatively, D is TRBD1 (6 bases). The CDR3 sequence is 14 residues long. From germline, CDR1 is LNHDA and CDR2 SQIVND (reference sequence). V was trimmed by 10 bases and J by 4 bases, leaving 19 bases between them. The CDR3 protein is CATNPLTGFYGYTF. The CDR3 nucleotides are TGTGCCACAAACCCCCTGACAGGCTTCTATGGCTACACCTTC.

This chain connects TRBV7-9 to TRBJ1-4; 10 bases match TRBD1. Looked up from germline, CDR1 is SEHNR and CDR2 is FQNEAQ (reference sequence). This CDR3 spans 17 amino acids. J lost 2 bases, V lost 2 bases, and 5 bases had no gene match. The CDR3 DNA sequence: TGTGCCAGCAGCTTACGGGACAGGGGCACGACTAATGAAAAACTGTTTTTT. This codes for CASSLRDRGTTNEKLFF. The variable domain in full, with the rest retrieved from reference TRBV7-9 and TRBJ1-4, is DTGVSQNPRHKITKRGQNVTFRCDPISEHNRLYWYRQTLGQGPEFLTYFQNEAQLEKSRLLSDRFSAERPKGSFSTLEIQRTEQGDSAMYLCASSLRDRGTTNEKLFFGSGTQLSVL.

The chain recombines TRBV4-1 with TRBJ2-1; D possibly corresponds to TRBD1 (6 bases). Trimming left V 3 bases short and J 2 bases short, with 17 bases between. Germline-derived CDR1 and CDR2 are MGHRA and YSYEKL. The CDR3 runs to 17 residues. The CDR3 here is CASSQVTQGITYNEQFF. For the CDR3, the DNA is TGCGCCAGCAGCCAGGTGACGCAGGGGATAACCTACAATGAGCAGTTCTTC.

V and J are TRBV7-3 and TRBJ2-2, with TRBD1 matching over 9 bases. This CDR3 comprises 15 residues. Germline-derived CDR1 and CDR2 are SGHTA and FQGTGA. The ends lost 4 bases at V and 5 bases at J; junction bases unmatched: 5. This CDR3 reads CASSSQGAGTGELFF. The CDR3 DNA reads TGTGCCAGCAGCTCACAGGGGGCGGGAACCGGGGAGCTGTTTTTT.

This rearrangement joins TRBV4-3 to TRBJ2-1, with TRBD2 matching 7 bases. CDR1 LGHNA and CDR2 YSLEER come from the germline V gene. The junction had 17 bases not matched to a gene; V was cut back by 3 bases and J by 6 bases. This CDR3 has 18 amino acids. The CDR3 DNA reads TGCGCCAGCAGCCAGTTAAGACGTTGGGGACTACCCGTCAATGAGCAGTTCTTC. Its protein is CASSQLRRWGLPVNEQFF.

The chain combines TRBV6-5 with TRBJ2-1; TRBD1 agrees at 7 bases. CDR3 size: 13 residues. Unmatched junction bases numbered 1, after V lost 2 bases and J lost 6 bases. The germline V gene encodes CDR1 MNHEY and CDR2 SVGAGI. CDR3 residues: CASSYRGRNEQFF. The DNA for the CDR3 is TGTGCCAGCAGTTACAGGGGGCGCAATGAGCAGTTCTTC.

The V gene is TRBV7-9, the J gene TRBJ1-5, with 9 positions matching TRBD1. The CDR3 sequence is 15 residues long. Per germline, CDR1 SEHNR and CDR2 FQNEAQ (reference sequence). The V segment lost 1 base and the J segment 6 bases; nucleotides outside the gene matches: 4. The CDR3 nucleotides are TGTGCCAGCAGCTTAGGGACAGGGGCGTTTCAGCCCCAGCATTTT. The encoded protein is CASSLGTGAFQPQHF.

V and J are TRBV6-4 and TRBJ2-3, with 10 nucleotides matching TRBD2. The CDR3 totals 15 residues. J lost 4 bases, V lost 2 bases, and 3 bases had no gene match. The germline gives CDR1 MRHNA, CDR2 SNTAGT. DNA for the CDR3: TGTGCCAGCAGTGACATAAGCGGGGGGGCAGATACGCAGTATTTT. Encoded protein: CASSDISGGADTQYF.